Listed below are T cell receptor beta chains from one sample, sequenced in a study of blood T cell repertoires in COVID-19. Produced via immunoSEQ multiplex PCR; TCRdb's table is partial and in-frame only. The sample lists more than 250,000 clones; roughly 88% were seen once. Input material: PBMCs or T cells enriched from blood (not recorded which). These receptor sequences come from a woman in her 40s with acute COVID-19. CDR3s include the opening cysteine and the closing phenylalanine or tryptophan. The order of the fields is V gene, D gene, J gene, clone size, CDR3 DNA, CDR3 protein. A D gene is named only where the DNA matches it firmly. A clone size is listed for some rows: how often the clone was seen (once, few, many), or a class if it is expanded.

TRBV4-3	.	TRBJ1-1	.	TGCGCCAGCAGCCAAGATCGGTACAGGGTAGACACTGAAGCTTTCTTT	CASSQDRYRVDTEAFF
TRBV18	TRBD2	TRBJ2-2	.	TGTGCCAGCTCCCGCACACTAGCGGAGAACACCGGGGAGCTGTTTTTT	CASSRTLAENTGELFF
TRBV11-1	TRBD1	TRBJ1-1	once	TGTGCCAGCAGCGGGGACAGCGGGCATCGAGCTTTCTTT	CASSGDSGHRAFF
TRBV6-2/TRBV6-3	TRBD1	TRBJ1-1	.	TGTGCCAGCAGTCCCTGGACAGGGGGAAGAGGCACTGAAGCTTTCTTT	CASSPWTGGRGTEAFF
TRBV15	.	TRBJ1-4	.	TGTGCCACCAGCGATAGAAAAGAAAAACTGTTTTTT	CATSDRKEKLFF
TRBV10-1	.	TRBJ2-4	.	TGCGCCAGCAGTGGAAACAGGGTTGGGAACATTCAGTACTTC	CASSGNRVGNIQYF
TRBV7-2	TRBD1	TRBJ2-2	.	TGTGCCAGCAGCTTCCTAGGGGGCGCGACAAACACCGGGGAGCTGTTTTTT	CASSFLGGATNTGELFF
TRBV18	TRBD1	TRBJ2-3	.	TGTGCCAGCTCTCCCGGGACAGCGAGCACAGATACGCAGTATTTT	CASSPGTASTDTQYF
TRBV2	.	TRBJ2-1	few	TGTGCCAGCAGCGCCACAGGGAACTCGAACAATGAGCAGTTCTTC	CASSATGNSNNEQFF
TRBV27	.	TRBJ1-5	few	TGTGCCAGCAGTTTCGGACAGTTCAATCAGCCCCAGCATTTT	CASSFGQFNQPQHF
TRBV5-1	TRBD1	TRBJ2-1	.	TGCGCCAGCAGCTTAGGGACAGGGGGTAATGAGCAGTTCTTC	CASSLGTGGNEQFF
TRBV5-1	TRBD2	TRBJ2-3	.	TGCGCCAGCAGCTTGGCGACTAGCGGGAGTCCCACAGATACGCAGTATTTT	CASSLATSGSPTDTQYF
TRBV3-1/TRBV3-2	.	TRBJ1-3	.	TGTGCCAGCAGCCAAGATAACGTCAAGAGATCCCTCGGGGGTGGCTCTGGAAACACCATATATTTT	CASSQDNVKRSLGGGSGNTIYF
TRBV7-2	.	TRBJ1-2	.	TGTGCCAGCAGCTCCAACACCTATGGCTACACCTTC	CASSSNTYGYTF
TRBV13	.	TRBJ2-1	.	TGTGCCAGCAGCTTAGGTCGTAGACTAGATCTGGGGAATGAGCAGTTCTTC	CASSLGRRLDLGNEQFF
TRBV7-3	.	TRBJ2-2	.	TGTGCCAGCAGCCCAGTGGGGGCCGGTGGCGGGGAGCTGTTTTTT	CASSPVGAGGGELFF
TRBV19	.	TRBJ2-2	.	TGTGCCAGTAGTATACCCCTTCGACAGACATACGCGAACACCGGGGAGCTGTTTTTT	CASSIPLRQTYANTGELFF
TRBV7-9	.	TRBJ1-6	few	TGTGCCAGCAGCTTAGGCAGGGGCCGGGGGGCTTCACCCCTCCACTTT	CASSLGRGRGASPLHF
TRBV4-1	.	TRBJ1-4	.	TGCGCCAGCAGCCAAGAGAGGGGAGGCGAAAAACTGTTTTTT	CASSQERGGEKLFF
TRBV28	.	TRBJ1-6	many	TGTGCCAGCAGTTTAACGAGACCCCTCCACTTT	CASSLTRPLHF
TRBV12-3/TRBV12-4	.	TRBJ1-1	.	TGTGCCGTCCGCGGGCCTGAAGCTTTCTTT	CAVRGPEAFF
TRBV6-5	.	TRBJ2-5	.	TGTGCCAGCAGTTATACTAGATTCTCCGAGACCCAGTACTTC	CASSYTRFSETQYF
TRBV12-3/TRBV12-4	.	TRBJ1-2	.	TGTGCCAGCAGTTTAGGAGTCGGGTATGGCTACACCTTC	CASSLGVGYGYTF
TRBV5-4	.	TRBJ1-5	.	TGTGCCAGCAGCTTAATGGGGCATCAGCCCCAGCATTTT	CASSLMGHQPQHF
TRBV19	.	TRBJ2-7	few	TGTGCCACCTCCTTCGGGGGTAACGAGCAGTACTTC	CATSFGGNEQYF
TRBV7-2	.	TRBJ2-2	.	TGTGCCAGCAGCCACTACACCGGGGAGCTGTTTTTT	CASSHYTGELFF
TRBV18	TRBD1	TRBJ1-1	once	TGTGCCAGCTCACCTCGGGACAGGGGCCAGAACACTGAAGCTTTCTTT	CASSPRDRGQNTEAFF
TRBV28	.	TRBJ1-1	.	TGTGCCAGTACCCCGGTGGGAGGGGATGCTTTCTTT	CASTPVGGDAFF
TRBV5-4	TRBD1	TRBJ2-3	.	TGTGCCAGCAGCCCGGCCACCACCAGGGGGATTGACACAGATACGCAGTATTTT	CASSPATTRGIDTDTQYF
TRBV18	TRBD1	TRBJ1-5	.	TGTGCCAGCTCACCAGGGCAGGGGGCAAGCAATCAGCCCCAGCATTTT	CASSPGQGASNQPQHF
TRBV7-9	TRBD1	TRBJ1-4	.	TGTGCCGTTGAGGGACAGGTTTTCGAAAAACTGTTTTTT	CAVEGQVFEKLFF
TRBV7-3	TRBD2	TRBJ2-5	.	TGTGCCAGCAGCTTGTCAGGACTAGCGGGAGAGACCCAGTACTTC	CASSLSGLAGETQYF
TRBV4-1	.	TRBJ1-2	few	TGCGCCAGCAGCCAAGACAGGGACTATGGCTACACCTTC	CASSQDRDYGYTF
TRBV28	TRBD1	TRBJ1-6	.	TGTGCCAGCAAAGAGACAGGGTTTAATTCACCCCTCCACTTT	CASKETGFNSPLHF
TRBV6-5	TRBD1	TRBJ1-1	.	TGTGCCAGCAGTCCCGGGACAGAGGTGGGACCTGAAGCTTTCTTT	CASSPGTEVGPEAFF
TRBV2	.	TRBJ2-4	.	TGTGCCAGCAGTGGACAAGGAGGGGACATTCAGTACTTC	CASSGQGGDIQYF
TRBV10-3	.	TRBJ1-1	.	TGTGCCATCACATCAAGGAACCCTCCGGGGATGAACACTGAAGCTTTCTTT	CAITSRNPPGMNTEAFF
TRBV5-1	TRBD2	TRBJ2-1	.	TGCGCCAGCAGCTTGTTAGCGGGGGCTTACAATGAGCAGTTCTTC	CASSLLAGAYNEQFF
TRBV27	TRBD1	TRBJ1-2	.	TGTGCCAGCAGTTCGAGGACAGGGGGTTCAGGGTATGGCTACACCTTC	CASSSRTGGSGYGYTF
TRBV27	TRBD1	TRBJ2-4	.	TGTGCCAGCAGCCGGGGACAGAGTATGAACATTCAGTACTTC	CASSRGQSMNIQYF
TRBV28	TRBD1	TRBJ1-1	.	TGTGCCAGCAGCACGACGGGACAGGGGGTATCTGAAGCTTTCTTT	CASSTTGQGVSEAFF
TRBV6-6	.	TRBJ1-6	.	TGTGCCAGCAGCCAGGAGGATTCACCCCTCCACTTT	CASSQEDSPLHF
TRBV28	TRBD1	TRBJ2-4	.	TGTGCCAGCAGCTCACAGGGGGCAAGGGGGAACATTCAGTACTTC	CASSSQGARGNIQYF
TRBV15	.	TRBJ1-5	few	TGTGCCACCAGCGAAGAGGGTGACCGCAATCAGCCCCAGCATTTT	CATSEEGDRNQPQHF
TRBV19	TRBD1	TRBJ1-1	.	TGTGCCAGCGGCACAGGGGGAGGGAAGGCTTTCTTT	CASGTGGGKAFF
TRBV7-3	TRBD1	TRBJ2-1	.	TGTGCCAGCAGCCCCCGGACAGGGTCGGATGAGCAGTTCTTC	CASSPRTGSDEQFF
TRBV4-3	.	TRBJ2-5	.	TGCGCCAGCAGCCAAAGCCCCCCGTCGAGTGGAGAGACCCAGTACTTC	CASSQSPPSSGETQYF
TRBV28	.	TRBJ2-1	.	TGTGCCAGCAGTTTTGACAGCTCCTACAATGAGCAGTTCTTC	CASSFDSSYNEQFF
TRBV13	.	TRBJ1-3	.	TGTGCCAGCAGCCTACCTCAGGAATCTGGAAACACCATATATTTT	CASSLPQESGNTIYF